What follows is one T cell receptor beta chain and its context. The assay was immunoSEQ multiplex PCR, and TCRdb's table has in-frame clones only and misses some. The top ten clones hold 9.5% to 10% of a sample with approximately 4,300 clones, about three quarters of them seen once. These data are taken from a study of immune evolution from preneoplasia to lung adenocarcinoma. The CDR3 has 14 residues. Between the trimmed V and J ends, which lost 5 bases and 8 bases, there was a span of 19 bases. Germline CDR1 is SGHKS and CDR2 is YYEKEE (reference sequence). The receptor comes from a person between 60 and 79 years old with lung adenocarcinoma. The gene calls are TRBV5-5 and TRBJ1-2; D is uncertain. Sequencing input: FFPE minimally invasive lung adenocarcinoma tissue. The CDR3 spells CASSSGLPGGGYTF. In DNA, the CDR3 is TGTGCCAGCAGTAGTGGACTCCCGGGAGGAGGCTACACCTTC.